This TCR beta chain came from a study of blood T cell repertoires in COVID-19. Study-level information: T cells, B-cell-depleted T cells, or PBMCs provided the cDNA or gDNA that served as material.

Original processing methods: Reference gene primer amplification gave nucleated cell count estimates. Sequencing was performed with immunoSEQ multiplex PCR; in TCRdb, only in-frame clones are kept and a portion is missing. V, J and clone size reflect that table, while D and trimming were determined from the DNA. Of 140,000 to 150,000 clones listed, approximately 91% are singletons. CDR3 length: 16 amino acids. The V gene lost 0 bases and the J gene lost 5 bases, with 16 bases spanning the gap. Looked up from germline, CDR1 is LGHNA and CDR2 is YSLEER. The clonotype comes from a human donor in a cohort sampled during active COVID-19. The V gene is TRBV4-3, the J gene TRBJ1-2; D is perhaps TRBD1 (5 bases). Material: peripheral blood. The CDR3 region is CASSQENNLQVYGYTF. The CDR3 DNA is TGCGCCAGCAGCCAAGAAAATAACTTACAGGTATATGGCTACACCTTC.